The 14 T cell receptor beta chains listed next were all sequenced from one sample in a study of immune evolution from preneoplasia to lung adenocarcinoma. Sequencing was performed with immunoSEQ multiplex PCR; in TCRdb, only in-frame clones are kept and a portion is missing. The sample has 20,000 to 25,000 clones, around three quarters seen once. The sequencing sample was made of FFPE invasive lung adenocarcinoma tissue. These receptors were obtained from a person between 60 and 70 years old with lung adenocarcinoma.

The chain's CDR3 is CAISNGDSVEGTQYF. The CDR3 DNA follows: TGTGCCATCAGCAACGGGGACAGCGTGGAGGGAACGCAGTATTTT. The gene calls are TRBV10-3 and TRBJ2-3; TRBD1 might be the D (7 bases). Trimming stripped 6 bases from V and 9 bases from J, with 22 bases between. This CDR3 is built from 15 residues. Germline-derived CDR1 and CDR2 are ENHRY and SYGVKD.

J is TRBJ2-7 and V is TRBV7-2, with TRBD2 matching 9 bases. Germline-derived CDR1 and CDR2 are SGHTA and FQGNSA. CDR3 length: 15 amino acids. V trimming: 5 bases; J trimming: 6 bases; junction bases outside the gene matches: 11. DNA of the CDR3: TGTGCCAGCAGCCTCACCAATAGCGGGAGACGCGAGCAGTACTTC. It encodes CASSLTNSGRREQYF.

This clone was detected once. The V call is TRBV7-8, the J call TRBJ1-3, with D perhaps TRBD1 (5 bases). Between the trimmed V and J ends, which lost 10 bases and 4 bases, there was a span of 23 bases. This CDR3 comprises 16 residues. Germline-derived CDR1 and CDR2 are SGHVS and FQNEAQ. Here the CDR3 DNA reads TGTGCCACTACGCTTGGGGCGGCTTCCCTCGGAAACACCATATATTTT. It yields the protein CATTLGAASLGNTIYF.

This clone has a handful of counts. The DNA for the CDR3 is TGTGCTAGTGGCCTTCAACAGGGGGCGGGTAATGAAAAACTGTTTTTT. Amino acid sequence: CASGLQQGAGNEKLFF. J is TRBJ1-4 and V is TRBV12-5; 9 bases agree with TRBD1. Germline V gene data show CDR1 as LGHNT and CDR2 as FRNRAP. The J segment lost 4 bases and the V segment lost 6 bases, leaving 9 bases of the junction unmatched. The CDR3 is 16 amino acids.

Comment on this clone: The junction does not match germline at one end; this may be a read error. The CDR3 loop reads CASSREDRVAHF. The CDR3 DNA sequence: TGTGCCAGCAGCAGAGAGGACAGGGTGGCGCACTTC. This rearrangement joins TRBV11-3 to TRBJ2-7; 8 bases fit TRBD1. This CDR3 region has 12 residues. CDR1 and CDR2 from the germline V gene are SGHNT and YENEEA. Complete variable domain (other parts from reference TRBV11-3 and TRBJ2-7): EAGVVQSPRYKIIEKKQPVAFWCNPISGHNTLYWYLQNLGQGPELLIRYENEEAVDDSQLPKDRFSAERLKGVDSTLKIQPAELGDSAVYLCASSREDRVAHFGPGTRLTVT.

This clone occurred a few times. The chain is built from TRBV9 and TRBJ2-5; either TRBD1 or TRBD2 may fit D (5 bases each). The CDR3 spans 14 residues. From germline, CDR1 is SGDLS and CDR2 YYNGEE. V was shortened by 4 bases and J by 8 bases, with 18 bases between the two germline ends. The CDR3 sequence is CASSPAGSTGTQYF. The CDR3 DNA reads TGTGCCAGCAGCCCGGCAGGGAGTACGGGCACCCAGTACTTC. Based on the CDR3 plus reference TRBV9 and TRBJ2-5, the full variable domain is DSGVTQTPKHLITATGQRVTLRCSPRSGDLSVYWYQQSLDQGLQFLIQYYNGEERAKGNILERFSAQQFPDLHSELNLSSLELGDSALYFCASSPAGSTGTQYFGPGTRLLVL.

The rearrangement joins TRBV7-8 to TRBJ2-7; TRBD2 agrees at 9 bases. CDR1 and CDR2 (germline): SGHVS, FQNEAQ. V shed 3 bases and J 7 bases; nucleotides not matched to a gene: 7. The CDR3 is made up of 14 amino acids. The CDR3 region is CASSFIAGAGEQYF. The DNA of the CDR3 is TGTGCCAGCAGCTTTATAGCGGGAGCTGGGGAGCAGTACTTC. The whole variable domain, remainder taken from reference TRBV7-8 and TRBJ2-7, is GAGVSQSPRYKVAKRGQDVALRCDPISGHVSLFWYQQALGQGPEFLTYFQNEAQLDKSGLPSDRFFAERPEGSVSTLKIQRTQQEDSAVYLCASSFIAGAGEQYFGPGTRLTVT.

The chain has TRBV5-1 and TRBJ2-1, with D perhaps matching TRBD1 (6 bases). V shed 0 bases and J shed 6 bases, with 13 bases lying between them. The CDR3 has 15 residues. Germline V gene sequence: CDR1 SGHRS, CDR2 YFSETQ. The CDR3 reads CASSLEPGVVNEQFF. In nucleotides, the CDR3 is TGCGCCAGCAGCTTGGAGCCAGGGGTCGTCAATGAGCAGTTCTTC. Complete variable domain (other parts from reference TRBV5-1 and TRBJ2-1): KAGVTQTPRYLIKTRGQQVTLSCSPISGHRSVSWYQQTPGQGLQFLFEYFSETQRNKGNFPGRFSGRQFSNSRSEMNVSTLELGDSALYLCASSLEPGVVNEQFFGPGTRLTVL.

This rearrangement joins TRBV30 to TRBJ2-2, with D possibly being TRBD1 (5 bases). Germline V CDR1 and CDR2: GTSNPN, SVGIG (reference sequence). V was clipped by 1 base and J by 3 bases, with 12 bases between them. CDR3 length: 15 residues. In DNA, the CDR3 is TGTGCCTGGAGTGGCGCAGGGCTTGACACCGGGGAGCTGTTTTTT. It encodes CAWSGAGLDTGELFF.

The chain is built from TRBV7-2 and TRBJ1-6; D remains unclear. The V end lost 3 bases, the J end lost 7 bases, and 7 bases lay between the germline ends. This CDR3 has 13 amino acids. Germline V lookup: CDR1 SGHTA, CDR2 FQGNSA. The CDR3 DNA reads TGTGCCAGCAGCTTGACTACCAATTCACCCCTCCACTTT. Its translation is CASSLTTNSPLHF.

A remark on this clone: An end of the junction does not agree with germline; a read error may underlie this. The chain joins TRBV5-4 to TRBJ2-7, with TRBD2 matching over 14 bases. The germline CDR1 and CDR2 sequences are SGHNT and YYREEE (reference sequence). This CDR3 has 14 residues. The chain's CDR3 is CASSLEGTSGSSRF. The DNA for the CDR3 is TGTGCCAGCAGCTTGGAAGGGACTAGCGGGAGTTCGCGCTTC.

The chain joins TRBV6-6 to TRBJ2-3; TRBD2 might be the D (5 bases). Germline CDR1 MNHNY, CDR2 SVGAGI (reference sequence). There are 15 residues in the CDR3. Between the trimmed V and J ends, which lost 6 bases and 1 base, there was a span of 14 bases. The CDR3 is CASRGVKGRTDTQYF. CDR3 in DNA: TGTGCCAGCAGGGGAGTAAAGGGCCGCACAGATACGCAGTATTTT.

The CDR3 sequence is CASTSTSPQYF. CDR3 nucleotide sequence: TGTGCCAGCACCTCTACCAGCCCCCAGTACTTC. This sequence joins TRBV21-1 and TRBJ2-5. TRBV21-1 is listed as a pseudogene. There are 11 residues in the CDR3.

This rearrangement joins TRBV28 to TRBJ2-3; possibly TRBD1 or TRBD2 for D (5 bases each). This CDR3 has 15 residues. CDR1 MDHEN and CDR2 SYDVKM come from the germline V gene. V dropped 4 bases and J dropped 3 bases, with 14 bases sitting between them. CDR3 protein: CASSWGSGLTDTQYF. The DNA for the CDR3 is TGTGCCAGCAGTTGGGGGAGCGGTCTAACAGATACGCAGTATTTT.